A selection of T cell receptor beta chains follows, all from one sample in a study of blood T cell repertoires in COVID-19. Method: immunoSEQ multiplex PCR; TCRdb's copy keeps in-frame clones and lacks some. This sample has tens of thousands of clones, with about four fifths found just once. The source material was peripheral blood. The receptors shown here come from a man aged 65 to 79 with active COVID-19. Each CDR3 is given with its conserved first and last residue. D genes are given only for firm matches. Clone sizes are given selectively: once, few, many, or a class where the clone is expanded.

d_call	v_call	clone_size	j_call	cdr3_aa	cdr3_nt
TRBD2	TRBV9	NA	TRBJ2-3	CASSVEYGGATDTQYF	TGTGCCAGCAGCGTAGAATACGGGGGGGCAACAGATACGCAGTATTTT
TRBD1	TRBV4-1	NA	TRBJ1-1	CASSQIPGQGEKGTEAFF	TGCGCCAGCAGCCAGATACCGGGACAGGGGGAGAAGGGCACTGAAGCTTTCTTT
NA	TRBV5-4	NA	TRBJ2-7	CASSLDLMREQYF	TGTGCCAGCAGCTTGGACTTAATGCGGGAGCAGTACTTC
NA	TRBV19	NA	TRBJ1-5	CASSPDRNQPQHF	TGTGCCAGTAGTCCTGACAGGAATCAGCCCCAGCATTTT
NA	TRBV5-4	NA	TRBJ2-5	CASSGGVFEETQYF	TGTGCCAGCAGCGGAGGGGTCTTTGAGGAGACCCAGTACTTC
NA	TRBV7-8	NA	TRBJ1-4	CASSLDRLTATNEKLFF	TGTGCCAGCAGCTTAGATCGGTTAACTGCAACTAATGAAAAACTGTTTTTT
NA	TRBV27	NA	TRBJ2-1	CASSQAAYNEQFF	TGTGCCAGCAGTCAGGCCGCCTACAATGAGCAGTTCTTC
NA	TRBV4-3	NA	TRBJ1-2	CASSPPGGGGYTF	TGCGCCAGCAGCCCTCCAGGCGGGGGTGGCTACACCTTC
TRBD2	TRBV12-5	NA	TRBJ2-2	CASGLSGTSWTGELFF	TGTGCTAGTGGTTTGAGCGGGACTAGTTGGACCGGGGAGCTGTTTTTT
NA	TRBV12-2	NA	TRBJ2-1	CASRSGQPKIEQFF	TGTGCAAGTCGCTCGGGACAGCCAAAAATCGAGCAGTTCTTC
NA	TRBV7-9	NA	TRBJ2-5	CASSLVWQGGGMKEETQYF	TGTGCCAGCAGCTTAGTCTGGCAGGGGGGAGGAATGAAGGAAGAGACCCAGTACTTC
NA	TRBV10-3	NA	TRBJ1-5	CAISELGGGRQPQHF	TGTGCCATCAGTGAGTTGGGGGGTGGCAGACAGCCCCAGCATTTT
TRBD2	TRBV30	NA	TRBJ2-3	CAWTKRGGTDTQYF	TGTGCCTGGACTAAGCGGGGGGGTACAGATACGCAGTATTTT
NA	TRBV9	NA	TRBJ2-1	CASSVASRGFSEQFF	TGTGCCAGCAGCGTAGCAAGTAGGGGCTTTAGTGAGCAGTTCTTC
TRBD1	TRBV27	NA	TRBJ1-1	CASRHYPRTGASTEAFF	TGTGCCAGCAGACACTATCCCCGTACAGGGGCGAGCACTGAAGCTTTCTTT
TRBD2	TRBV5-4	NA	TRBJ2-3	CASSLRLAGGTDTQYF	TGTGCCAGCAGCTTGCGGCTAGCGGGGGGCACAGATACGCAGTATTTT
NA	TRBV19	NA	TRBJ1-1	CASSLGGGGLEAFF	TGTGCCAGTAGTCTGGGCGGGGGCGGCCTTGAAGCTTTCTTT
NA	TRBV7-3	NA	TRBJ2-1	CASSPSGTRDEQFF	TGTGCCAGCAGCCCCTCCGGGACAAGAGATGAGCAGTTCTTC
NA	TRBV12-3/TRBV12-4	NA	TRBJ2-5	CASSLRETQYF	TGTGCCAGCAGTTTGAGGGAGACCCAGTACTTC
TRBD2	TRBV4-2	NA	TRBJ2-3	CASSQDRSSGGGLDTQYF	TGTGCCAGCAGCCAAGATAGGTCTAGCGGGGGGGGCCTTGATACGCAGTATTTT
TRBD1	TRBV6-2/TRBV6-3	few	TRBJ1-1	CASSYGLRTGARDAYTEAFF	TGTGCCAGCAGTTACGGGCTCAGGACAGGGGCCCGCGATGCGTACACTGAAGCTTTCTTT
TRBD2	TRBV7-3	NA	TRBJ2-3	CASSLRSRASGGGSTDTQYF	TGTGCCAGCAGCTTAAGGTCGCGCGCTAGCGGGGGGGGTAGCACAGATACGCAGTATTTT
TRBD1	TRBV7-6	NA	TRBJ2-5	CASSLANWGQETQYF	TGTGCCAGCAGCTTAGCGAACTGGGGACAGGAGACCCAGTACTTC
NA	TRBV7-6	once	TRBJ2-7	CASSPIPGAYYYEQYF	TGTGCCAGCAGCCCCATCCCAGGGGCCTACTACTACGAGCAGTACTTC
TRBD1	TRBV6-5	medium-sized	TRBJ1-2	CASRWTGGFGYTF	TGTGCCAGCCGGTGGACAGGGGGTTTTGGCTACACCTTC
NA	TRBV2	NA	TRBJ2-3	CATSRDFRTDTQYF	TGTGCCACCTCCCGGGACTTCCGCACAGATACGCAGTATTTT
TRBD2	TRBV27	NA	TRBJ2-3	CASTRLAGGRSTDTQYF	TGTGCCAGCACGAGACTAGCGGGGGGCAGAAGCACAGATACGCAGTATTTT
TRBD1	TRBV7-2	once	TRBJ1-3	CASSPVPGQGGNTIYF	TGTGCCAGCAGCCCTGTCCCGGGACAGGGGGGAAACACCATATATTTT
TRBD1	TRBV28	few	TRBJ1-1	CASSPLTGGSTEAFF	TGTGCCAGCAGTCCCTTGACAGGGGGGTCTACTGAAGCTTTCTTT
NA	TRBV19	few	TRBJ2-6	CASSRPGISGANVLTF	TGTGCCAGTAGTAGACCAGGGATATCTGGGGCCAACGTCCTGACTTTC
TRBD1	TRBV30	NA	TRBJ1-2	CAWSDDRGALDGYTF	TGTGCCTGGAGCGACGACAGGGGGGCCTTGGATGGCTACACCTTC
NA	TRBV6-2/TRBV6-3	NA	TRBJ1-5	CASSYLLRGPQHF	TGTGCCAGCAGTTACTTACTCCGCGGGCCCCAGCATTTT
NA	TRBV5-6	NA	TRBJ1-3	CASSVADYSGNTIYF	TGTGCCAGCAGCGTAGCGGATTACTCTGGAAACACCATATATTTT
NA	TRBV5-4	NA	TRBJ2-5	CASTRPSLETQYF	TGTGCCAGCACCCGCCCGAGCTTAGAGACCCAGTACTTC
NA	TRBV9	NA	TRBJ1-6	CASSAGGVNSPLHF	TGTGCCAGCAGCGCGGGGGGGGTTAATTCACCCCTCCACTTT
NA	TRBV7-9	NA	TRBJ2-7	CASSLVRDTLGEQYF	TGTGCCAGCAGCTTAGTGAGGGACACTTTGGGCGAGCAGTACTTC
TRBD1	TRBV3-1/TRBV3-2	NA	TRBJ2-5	CASSHGTGGARETQYF	TGTGCCAGCAGCCACGGGACAGGGGGCGCTAGGGAGACCCAGTACTTC
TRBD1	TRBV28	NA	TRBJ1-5	CASISRGAGNQPQHF	TGTGCCAGCATCTCCAGGGGGGCGGGCAATCAGCCCCAGCATTTT
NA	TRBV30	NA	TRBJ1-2	CAWDVSSGSGGYTF	TGTGCCTGGGATGTCTCTTCAGGGTCGGGTGGCTACACCTTC
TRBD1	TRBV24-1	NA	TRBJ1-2	CATGDRGMDGYTF	TGTGCCACGGGGGACAGGGGAATGGATGGCTACACCTTC